Listed below are T cell receptor beta chains from one sample, sequenced in a study of blood T cell repertoires in COVID-19. Sequencing used immunoSEQ multiplex PCR; TCRdb keeps in-frame clones, though not all of them. The sample shows tens of thousands of clones, approximately 83% of them seen only once. Input material: peripheral blood. The receptors derive from a woman aged 60-70 years with acute or convalescent COVID-19. Both conserved end residues are part of each CDR3. Fields, in order: clone size, V gene, J gene, D gene, CDR3 DNA, CDR3 protein. A D gene is named only where the DNA matches it firmly. Expanded clones are given a class, and other clones once, few, many or no size at all.

clone_size: NA
v_call: TRBV7-9
j_call: TRBJ1-1
d_call: NA
cdr3_nt: TGTGCCAGCAGCTTAGGGGGACACTCGAACATTGAAGCTTTCTTT
cdr3_aa: CASSLGGHSNIEAFF

clone_size: NA
v_call: TRBV30
j_call: TRBJ2-3
d_call: NA
cdr3_nt: TGTGCCTGGAAGACGGGGGGCACAGATACGCAGTATTTT
cdr3_aa: CAWKTGGTDTQYF

clone_size: once
v_call: TRBV13
j_call: TRBJ1-1
d_call: TRBD1
cdr3_nt: TGTGCCAGCAGCTTCGGGGGACAGGGCTCATCTGAAGCTTTCTTT
cdr3_aa: CASSFGGQGSSEAFF

clone_size: NA
v_call: TRBV7-9
j_call: TRBJ1-5
d_call: NA
cdr3_nt: TGTGCCAGCAGTTTTGTTGGGTCTACGGCGGGCAATCAGCCCCAGCATTTT
cdr3_aa: CASSFVGSTAGNQPQHF

clone_size: NA
v_call: TRBV9
j_call: TRBJ2-6
d_call: NA
cdr3_nt: TGTGCCAGCAGCTCTAGAAATACAGGGAAATTTGGGGCCAACGTCCTGACTTTC
cdr3_aa: CASSSRNTGKFGANVLTF

clone_size: NA
v_call: TRBV6-5
j_call: TRBJ1-1
d_call: NA
cdr3_nt: TGTGCCAGCACTATACTAGACAGGCGCGGCACTGAAGCTTTCTTT
cdr3_aa: CASTILDRRGTEAFF

clone_size: NA
v_call: TRBV9
j_call: TRBJ2-1
d_call: NA
cdr3_nt: TGTGCCAGCAGCGTAGATCGGGTACTGCACAATGAGCAGTTCTTC
cdr3_aa: CASSVDRVLHNEQFF

clone_size: NA
v_call: TRBV19
j_call: TRBJ1-3
d_call: TRBD1
cdr3_nt: TGTGCCAGTCGTTCCTTGGGGACAGGGGGCCGGAACACCATATATTTT
cdr3_aa: CASRSLGTGGRNTIYF

clone_size: NA
v_call: TRBV5-1
j_call: TRBJ2-2
d_call: NA
cdr3_nt: TGCGCCAGCACCACTCCAGGGACCGGGGAGCTGTTTTTT
cdr3_aa: CASTTPGTGELFF

clone_size: once
v_call: TRBV15
j_call: TRBJ2-3
d_call: TRBD1
cdr3_nt: TGTGCCACCAGCAGAGAGGAGACAGGGATTTCAGATACGCAGTATTTT
cdr3_aa: CATSREETGISDTQYF

clone_size: NA
v_call: TRBV7-2
j_call: TRBJ1-5
d_call: NA
cdr3_nt: TGTGCCAGCAGCCAAGGGGGGGGGAGAGGTAAGCCCCAGCATTTT
cdr3_aa: CASSQGGGRGKPQHF

clone_size: NA
v_call: TRBV5-1
j_call: TRBJ2-3
d_call: TRBD1
cdr3_nt: TGCGCCAGCAGCTTGGAGGACAGGAAGGCAGATACGCAGTATTTT
cdr3_aa: CASSLEDRKADTQYF

clone_size: NA
v_call: TRBV5-4
j_call: TRBJ1-1
d_call: TRBD1
cdr3_nt: TGTGCCAGCAGCCATTCTTCCGGGACAGGGGGTAACACTGAAGCTTTCTTT
cdr3_aa: CASSHSSGTGGNTEAFF

clone_size: NA
v_call: TRBV14
j_call: TRBJ2-3
d_call: NA
cdr3_nt: TGTGCCAGCAGCCAAGCGTTACGGGGGACCACAGATACGCAGTATTTT
cdr3_aa: CASSQALRGTTDTQYF

clone_size: NA
v_call: TRBV9
j_call: TRBJ2-1
d_call: TRBD2
cdr3_nt: TGTGCCAGCAGCGTATCGCCGACTAGCGGGGGGAATGAGCAGTTCTTC
cdr3_aa: CASSVSPTSGGNEQFF

clone_size: NA
v_call: TRBV7-2
j_call: TRBJ2-7
d_call: NA
cdr3_nt: TGTGCCAGCAGCTTTTCTGGACACACCTACGAGCAGTACTTC
cdr3_aa: CASSFSGHTYEQYF

clone_size: NA
v_call: TRBV25-1
j_call: TRBJ1-4
d_call: TRBD1
cdr3_nt: TGTGCCAGCAGCGCCCGGGGGACAGGGGCTGAAAAACTGTTTTTT
cdr3_aa: CASSARGTGAEKLFF

clone_size: NA
v_call: TRBV15
j_call: TRBJ1-6
d_call: TRBD1
cdr3_nt: TGTGCCACCAGCGCCCGGACAGGGGATGCACCCCTCCACTTT
cdr3_aa: CATSARTGDAPLHF

clone_size: once
v_call: TRBV7-4
j_call: TRBJ1-2
d_call: NA
cdr3_nt: TGTGCCAGCCCCTTCCAGGGATCGTTCTATGGCTACACCTTC
cdr3_aa: CASPFQGSFYGYTF

clone_size: NA
v_call: TRBV7-8
j_call: TRBJ1-2
d_call: NA
cdr3_nt: TGTGCCAGCAGCTTAGACGCCGGGGGTAACTATGGCTACACCTTC
cdr3_aa: CASSLDAGGNYGYTF

clone_size: NA
v_call: TRBV29-1
j_call: TRBJ1-5
d_call: TRBD1
cdr3_nt: TGCAGCTTCTCACAGGGGGGGAATCAGCCCCAGCATTTT
cdr3_aa: CSFSQGGNQPQHF

clone_size: NA
v_call: TRBV5-1
j_call: TRBJ1-1
d_call: NA
cdr3_nt: TGCGCCAGCAGCGAGAGTGGGAGCATGAACACTGAAGCTTTCTTT
cdr3_aa: CASSESGSMNTEAFF

clone_size: NA
v_call: TRBV4-1
j_call: TRBJ1-1
d_call: NA
cdr3_nt: TGCGCCAGCAGCCAAGAAGAGGGGGGGGACACTGAAGCTTTCTTT
cdr3_aa: CASSQEEGGDTEAFF

clone_size: NA
v_call: TRBV5-3
j_call: TRBJ1-1
d_call: TRBD1
cdr3_nt: TGTGCCAGAAGCTCTAGGGGGCGGGAAGCTTTCTTT
cdr3_aa: CARSSRGREAFF

clone_size: NA
v_call: TRBV10-3
j_call: TRBJ1-1
d_call: NA
cdr3_nt: TGTGCCATCACGGTTGAGGGAAACACTGAAGCTTTCTTT
cdr3_aa: CAITVEGNTEAFF

clone_size: once
v_call: TRBV5-6
j_call: TRBJ2-5
d_call: NA
cdr3_nt: TGTGCCAGCAGCTTCACAAGCCAAGAGACCCAGTACTTC
cdr3_aa: CASSFTSQETQYF

clone_size: NA
v_call: TRBV3-1/TRBV3-2
j_call: TRBJ1-1
d_call: NA
cdr3_nt: TGTGCCAGCAGCCAAGATTATAGGGAGACTGAAGCTTTCTTT
cdr3_aa: CASSQDYRETEAFF

clone_size: once
v_call: TRBV6-6
j_call: TRBJ1-5
d_call: NA
cdr3_nt: TGTGCCAGCAGTTACGTAGATAGCAATCAGCCCCAGCATTTT
cdr3_aa: CASSYVDSNQPQHF

clone_size: NA
v_call: TRBV7-8
j_call: TRBJ1-2
d_call: TRBD1
cdr3_nt: TGTGCCAGCAGCTTGTCTACAGGGGGCATTGGGGGCTACACCTTC
cdr3_aa: CASSLSTGGIGGYTF

clone_size: NA
v_call: TRBV19
j_call: TRBJ1-2
d_call: NA
cdr3_nt: TGTGCCAGTAGTTGGCCGGGGAGCTATGGCTACACCTTC
cdr3_aa: CASSWPGSYGYTF

clone_size: once
v_call: TRBV9
j_call: TRBJ1-2
d_call: TRBD1
cdr3_nt: TGTGCCAGCAGCGTAGGGGGACAGGGGTTTAACTATGGCTACACCTTC
cdr3_aa: CASSVGGQGFNYGYTF

clone_size: NA
v_call: TRBV7-2
j_call: TRBJ1-5
d_call: NA
cdr3_nt: TGTGCCAGCAGCTTAGCACAGAATCAGCCCCAGCATTTT
cdr3_aa: CASSLAQNQPQHF

clone_size: NA
v_call: TRBV27
j_call: TRBJ2-1
d_call: TRBD2
cdr3_nt: TGTGCCAGCAGTTTAACACGGGGCGGGGGGGCAAATGAGCAGTTCTTC
cdr3_aa: CASSLTRGGGANEQFF

clone_size: NA
v_call: TRBV3-1/TRBV3-2
j_call: TRBJ1-2
d_call: NA
cdr3_nt: TGTGCCAGCGGAGATTATACAGGCTCCTATGGCTACACCTTC
cdr3_aa: CASGDYTGSYGYTF

clone_size: NA
v_call: TRBV5-1
j_call: TRBJ1-1
d_call: TRBD1
cdr3_nt: TGCGCCAGCAGCGGCAAAGGGGGCTCGCAGGAGGCTTTCTTT
cdr3_aa: CASSGKGGSQEAFF

clone_size: NA
v_call: TRBV6-1
j_call: TRBJ2-1
d_call: TRBD1
cdr3_nt: TGTGCCAGCAGTGAACAGGGACAGGGGGCGAGTGAGCAGTTCTTC
cdr3_aa: CASSEQGQGASEQFF

clone_size: NA
v_call: TRBV3-1/TRBV3-2
j_call: TRBJ1-3
d_call: NA
cdr3_nt: TGTGCCAGCAGCCAAGACAGGGTCTCTGGAAACACCATATATTTT
cdr3_aa: CASSQDRVSGNTIYF

clone_size: once
v_call: TRBV27
j_call: TRBJ1-2
d_call: TRBD1
cdr3_nt: TGTGCCAGCAGTTTATTGATGGCAGGGGGCTCAAACTATGGCTACACCTTC
cdr3_aa: CASSLLMAGGSNYGYTF

clone_size: NA
v_call: TRBV18
j_call: TRBJ1-5
d_call: NA
cdr3_nt: TGTGCCAGCTCAGCGGGCGGGATTAATCAGCCCCAGCATTTT
cdr3_aa: CASSAGGINQPQHF

clone_size: NA
v_call: TRBV11-3
j_call: TRBJ2-7
d_call: NA
cdr3_nt: TGTGCCAGCAGCGCCGGGGAGAGGAGTACTGTGCAGTACTTC
cdr3_aa: CASSAGERSTVQYF

clone_size: NA
v_call: TRBV11-2
j_call: TRBJ1-1
d_call: TRBD1
cdr3_nt: TGTGCCAGCAGACCTCTTCCGGGACAGGCGGTCCTACGTACTGAAGCTTTCTTT
cdr3_aa: CASRPLPGQAVLRTEAFF

clone_size: NA
v_call: TRBV19
j_call: TRBJ1-4
d_call: NA
cdr3_nt: TGTGCCAGTAGTGGACAGTGGGCAACTAATGAAAAACTGTTTTTT
cdr3_aa: CASSGQWATNEKLFF

clone_size: NA
v_call: TRBV27
j_call: TRBJ1-1
d_call: NA
cdr3_nt: TGTGCCAGCAGTAGACTGTTGAACACTGAAGCTTTCTTT
cdr3_aa: CASSRLLNTEAFF

clone_size: NA
v_call: TRBV19
j_call: TRBJ2-1
d_call: TRBD2
cdr3_nt: TGTGCCAGTAGTATGGTGGGACTAGCGGGTTTTAGTGAGCAGTTCTTC
cdr3_aa: CASSMVGLAGFSEQFF

clone_size: NA
v_call: TRBV18
j_call: TRBJ1-2
d_call: NA
cdr3_nt: TGTGCCAGCTCACCACGGGAAAAACAGGCTAACTATGGCTACACCTTC
cdr3_aa: CASSPREKQANYGYTF

clone_size: NA
v_call: TRBV19
j_call: TRBJ1-5
d_call: NA
cdr3_nt: TGTGCCAGTATGACAGCCCTCAATCAGCCCCAGCATTTT
cdr3_aa: CASMTALNQPQHF

clone_size: NA
v_call: TRBV5-1
j_call: TRBJ1-1
d_call: NA
cdr3_nt: TGCGCCAGCAGCTTGCAGCCAGGGTTTAGGAACACTGAAGCTTTCTTT
cdr3_aa: CASSLQPGFRNTEAFF

clone_size: NA
v_call: TRBV2
j_call: TRBJ2-5
d_call: TRBD1
cdr3_nt: TGTGCCAGCACCCGCAGGGGGGAGACCCAGTACTTC
cdr3_aa: CASTRRGETQYF

clone_size: NA
v_call: TRBV11-2
j_call: TRBJ1-5
d_call: NA
cdr3_nt: TGTGCCAGCAGCTTAGAGAGCGGGGGATTTCAGCCCCAGCATTTT
cdr3_aa: CASSLESGGFQPQHF

clone_size: NA
v_call: TRBV6-6
j_call: TRBJ1-6
d_call: TRBD1
cdr3_nt: TGTGCCAGCAGTCCGACAGGGGGCCGCAGCAATTCACCCCTCCACTTT
cdr3_aa: CASSPTGGRSNSPLHF

clone_size: NA
v_call: TRBV11-1
j_call: TRBJ1-1
d_call: NA
cdr3_nt: TGTGCCAGCAGCCGGGGAGGAGGACTGAACACTGAAGCTTTCTTT
cdr3_aa: CASSRGGGLNTEAFF

clone_size: once
v_call: TRBV9
j_call: TRBJ2-3
d_call: TRBD2
cdr3_nt: TGTGCCAGCAGCTCCGATAGCGGGGACCCAGATACGCAGTATTTT
cdr3_aa: CASSSDSGDPDTQYF

clone_size: NA
v_call: TRBV11-3
j_call: TRBJ2-3
d_call: NA
cdr3_nt: TGTGCCAGCAGCTCAACGACTGAGGCAGATACGCAGTATTTT
cdr3_aa: CASSSTTEADTQYF

clone_size: NA
v_call: TRBV19
j_call: TRBJ2-7
d_call: NA
cdr3_nt: TGTGCCAGTAGTATACTAGGGGTTGGCGAGCAGTACTTC
cdr3_aa: CASSILGVGEQYF

clone_size: NA
v_call: TRBV6-5
j_call: TRBJ1-4
d_call: NA
cdr3_nt: TGTGCCAGCAGTTACTCGAGGGCCGTTGAAAAACTGTTTTTT
cdr3_aa: CASSYSRAVEKLFF

clone_size: NA
v_call: TRBV7-6
j_call: TRBJ1-1
d_call: NA
cdr3_nt: TGTGCCAGCAGCTTATGGGGAGGCAGTGGTGACACTGAAGCTTTCTTT
cdr3_aa: CASSLWGGSGDTEAFF

clone_size: few
v_call: TRBV4-1
j_call: TRBJ1-4
d_call: NA
cdr3_nt: TGCGCCAGCAGCCAAACAGGGTCAAATGAAAAACTGTTTTTT
cdr3_aa: CASSQTGSNEKLFF

clone_size: once
v_call: TRBV5-4
j_call: TRBJ1-2
d_call: TRBD1
cdr3_nt: TGTGCCAGCAGCTCGGGACAGGTTTATGGCTACACCTTC
cdr3_aa: CASSSGQVYGYTF

clone_size: NA
v_call: TRBV27
j_call: TRBJ2-3
d_call: TRBD2
cdr3_nt: TGTGCCAGCAGTTCGACGGGACTAGCGGGGGGTCGCCGCGATACGCAGTATTTT
cdr3_aa: CASSSTGLAGGRRDTQYF